This paragraph reports one TCR beta chain. What it recognizes is unknown. This entry comes from a study of T cells in Graves' hyperthyroidism and ophthalmopathy. Study as a whole: Peripheral blood specimens were obtained at initial diagnosis, prior to any treatment. Study-level results: Ophthalmopathy and stable hyperthyroidism were told apart by a 13 V-J model. Among thyroid clonotypes expanded above 0.001, most also appeared in blood.

The source material, RNA transcripts, was used to amplify TCR beta CDR3 regions. Researchers ran a first-round RT-PCR on the TCR CDR3 using the HTBI primer set. MiXCR was run by TCRdb on the multiplex PCR reads, yielding one entry per CDR3 protein. The sample consists of about 700,000 distinct CDR3 sequences, 14% of them appearing once. The CDR3 runs to 15 residues. V was shortened by 2 bases and J by 4 bases, with 12 bases between the two germline ends. For Graves' hyperthyroidism to be stable, ophthalmopathy could not progress within 18 months. Sequenced sample: blood. The chain has TRBV12-3 or TRBV12-4 and TRBJ1-3; D remains unclear. The sequence came from a woman aged 18-35 years with Graves' hyperthyroidism. The DNA of the CDR3 is TGTGCCAGCAGTTTATGGCTTGTATCCGGAAACACCATATATTTT. Its protein product is CASSLWLVSGNTIYF.